The clone carrying this T cell receptor beta chain appeared a few times. What it binds is not known. Trimming pared 4 bases from V and 7 bases from J, leaving 14 bases between. Germline CDR1 reads SGHRS; CDR2 reads YFSETQ. The CDR3 totals 13 residues. Sorted populations all exceeded 95% purity. This record belongs to a study of beta chain features in type 1 diabetes. General observations from the study: In patients and controls equally, PCR might favor templates that are shorter. Patients with Type 1 diabetes showed moderately but significantly shorter TCRB CDR3s in all four CD4+ subsets. A closer apparent resemblance between naive, central memory and Treg TCRB repertoires was seen in patients than in healthy donors.

Sequencing targeted expressed TCRB transcripts, as all isolated RNA had been reverse transcribed. Some clones are missing from TCRdb's copy, which holds only in-frame ones; the method was immunoSEQ multiplex PCR. This table has around 150,000 clones, 10% appearing once. The source is a man aged 25-40 years with type 1 diabetes. The rearrangement uses TRBV5-1 and TRBJ2-5, with a weak D call TRBD1 (5 bases). The specimen sequenced was central memory CD4+ T cells from blood. CDR3 loop: CASSEQGTGTQYF. The CDR3 nucleotides read TGCGCCAGCAGCGAGCAGGGAACTGGGACCCAGTACTTC.